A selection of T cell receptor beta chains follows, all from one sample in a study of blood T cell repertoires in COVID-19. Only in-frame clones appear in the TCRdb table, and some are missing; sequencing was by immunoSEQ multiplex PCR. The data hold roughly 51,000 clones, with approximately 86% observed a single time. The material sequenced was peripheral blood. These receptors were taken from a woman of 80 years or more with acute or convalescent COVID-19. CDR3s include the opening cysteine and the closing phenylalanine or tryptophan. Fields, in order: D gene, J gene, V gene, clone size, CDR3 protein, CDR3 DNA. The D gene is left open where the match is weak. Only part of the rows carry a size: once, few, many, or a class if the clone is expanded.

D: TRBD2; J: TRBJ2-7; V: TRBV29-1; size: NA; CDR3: CSVEWGGGNEQYF; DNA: TGCAGCGTTGAGTGGGGCGGGGGTAACGAGCAGTACTTC
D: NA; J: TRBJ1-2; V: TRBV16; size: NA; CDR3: CASSLDRLNYGYTF; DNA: TGTGCCAGCAGCTTGGACAGATTAAACTATGGCTACACCTTC
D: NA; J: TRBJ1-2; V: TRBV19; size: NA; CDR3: CASSIGGYNYGYTF; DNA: TGTGCCAGTAGTATTGGCGGGTATAACTATGGCTACACCTTC
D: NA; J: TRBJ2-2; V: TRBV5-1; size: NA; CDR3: CASSLAGITGELFF; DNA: TGCGCCAGCAGCTTGGCCGGGATCACCGGGGAGCTGTTTTTT
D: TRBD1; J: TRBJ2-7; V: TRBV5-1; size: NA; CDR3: CASSSSGTVGLEQYF; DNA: TGCGCCAGCAGCTCTTCCGGGACAGTGGGATTGGAGCAGTACTTC
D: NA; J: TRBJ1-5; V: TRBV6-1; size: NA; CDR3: CASSEFGLNQPQHF; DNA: TGTGCCAGCAGTGAATTTGGCCTCAATCAGCCCCAGCATTTT
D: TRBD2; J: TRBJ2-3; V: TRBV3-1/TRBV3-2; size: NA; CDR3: CASRQLAGGSTDTQYF; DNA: TGTGCCAGCAGACAACTAGCGGGGGGTAGCACAGATACGCAGTATTTT
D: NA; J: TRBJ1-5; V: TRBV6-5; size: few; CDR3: CASSRLPRGNQPQHF; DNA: TGTGCCAGCAGCAGACTCCCGCGGGGCAATCAGCCCCAGCATTTT
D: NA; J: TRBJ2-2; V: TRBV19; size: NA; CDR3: CASSLRSGELFF; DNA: TGTGCCAGTAGTCTGCGTAGTGGGGAGCTGTTTTTT
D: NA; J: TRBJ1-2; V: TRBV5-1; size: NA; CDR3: CASSLGGNYGYTF; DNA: TGCGCCAGCAGCTTGGGAGGGAACTATGGCTACACCTTC
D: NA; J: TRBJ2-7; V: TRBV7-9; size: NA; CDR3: CASSSGSGPISYEQYF; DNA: TGTGCCAGCAGCTCGGGAAGTGGGCCGATCTCCTACGAGCAGTACTTC
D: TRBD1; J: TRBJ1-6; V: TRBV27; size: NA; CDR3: CASSSGGTALRGPLHF; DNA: TGTGCCAGCAGTTCAGGAGGGACAGCGCTCCGGGGACCCCTCCACTTT
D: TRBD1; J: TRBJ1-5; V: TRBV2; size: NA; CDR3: CASKWQGEQPQHF; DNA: TGTGCCAGCAAATGGCAGGGGGAGCAGCCCCAGCATTTT
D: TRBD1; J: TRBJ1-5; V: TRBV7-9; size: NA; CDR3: CASSLAPGQGTREDQPQHF; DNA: TGTGCCAGCAGCTTAGCCCCAGGACAGGGCACGAGGGAGGATCAGCCCCAGCATTTT
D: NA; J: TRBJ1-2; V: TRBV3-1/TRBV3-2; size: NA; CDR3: CASSPDGGYGYTF; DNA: TGTGCCAGCAGCCCCGACGGGGGCTATGGCTACACCTTC
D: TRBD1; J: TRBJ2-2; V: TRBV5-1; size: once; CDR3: CASRLTGKISGELFF; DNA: TGCGCCAGCAGATTGACAGGGAAGATCTCCGGGGAGCTGTTTTTT
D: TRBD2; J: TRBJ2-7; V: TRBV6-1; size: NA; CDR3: CASSEPQAGGRNEQYF; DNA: TGTGCCAGCAGTGAACCCCAAGCGGGGGGGCGAAACGAGCAGTACTTC
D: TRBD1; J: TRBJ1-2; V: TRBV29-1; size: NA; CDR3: CSVWTGGDYGYTF; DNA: TGCAGCGTATGGACAGGGGGTGACTATGGCTACACCTTC
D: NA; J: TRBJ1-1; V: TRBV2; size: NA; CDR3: CASGQLNTEAFF; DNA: TGTGCCAGTGGACAGTTGAACACTGAAGCTTTCTTT
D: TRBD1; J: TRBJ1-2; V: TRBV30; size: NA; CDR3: CAWTFEGQGGGYTF; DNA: TGTGCCTGGACCTTTGAGGGACAGGGGGGCGGCTACACCTTC
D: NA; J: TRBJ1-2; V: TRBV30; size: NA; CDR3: CAWSITRGYTF; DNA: TGTGCCTGGAGTATTACGAGGGGCTACACCTTC
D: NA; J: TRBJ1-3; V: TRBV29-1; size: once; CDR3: CSASGAADYTIYF; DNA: TGCAGCGCTTCGGGAGCGGCGGATTACACCATATATTTT
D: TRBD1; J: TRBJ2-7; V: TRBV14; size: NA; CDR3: CASSIRTGGPGEQYF; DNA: TGTGCCAGCAGCATTCGGACAGGGGGCCCGGGGGAGCAGTACTTC
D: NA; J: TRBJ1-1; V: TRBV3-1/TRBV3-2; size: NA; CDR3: CASTRTQKNTEAFF; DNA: TGTGCCAGCACCCGGACACAGAAGAACACTGAAGCTTTCTTT
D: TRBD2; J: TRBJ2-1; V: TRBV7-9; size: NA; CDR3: CASSQGTSAYNEQFF; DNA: TGTGCCAGCAGCCAAGGAACTAGCGCATACAATGAGCAGTTCTTC
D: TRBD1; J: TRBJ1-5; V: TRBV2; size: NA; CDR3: CASSVTGGLDQPQHF; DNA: TGTGCCAGCAGTGTAACAGGGGGTTTAGATCAGCCCCAGCATTTT
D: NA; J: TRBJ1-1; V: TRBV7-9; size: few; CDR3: CASSLVQGNTEAFF; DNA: TGTGCCAGCAGCTTAGTGCAGGGGAACACTGAAGCTTTCTTT
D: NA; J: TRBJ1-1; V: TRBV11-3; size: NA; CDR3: CASSSTVNTEAFF; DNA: TGTGCCAGCAGCTCTACAGTAAACACTGAAGCTTTCTTT
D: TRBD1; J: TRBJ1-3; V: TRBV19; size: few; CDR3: CASTKGTETRTIYF; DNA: TGTGCCAGTACAAAAGGGACAGAGACTAGGACCATATATTTT
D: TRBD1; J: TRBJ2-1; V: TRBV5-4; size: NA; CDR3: CASSAGGSYNEQFF; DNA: TGTGCCAGCTCTGCAGGGGGATCCTACAATGAGCAGTTCTTC
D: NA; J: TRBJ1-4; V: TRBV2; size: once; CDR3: CASSESEWISGEKLFF; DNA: TGTGCCAGCAGTGAAAGTGAGTGGATTTCAGGTGAAAAACTGTTTTTT
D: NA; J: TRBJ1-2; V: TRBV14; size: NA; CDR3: CASSHLGTQNYGYTF; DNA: TGTGCCAGCAGCCACCTCGGGACACAAAACTATGGCTACACCTTC
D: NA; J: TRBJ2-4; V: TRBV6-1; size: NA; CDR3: CASASQRAKNIQYF; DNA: TGTGCCAGCGCCTCACAGCGGGCTAAAAACATTCAGTACTTC
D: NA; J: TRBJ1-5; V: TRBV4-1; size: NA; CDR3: CASSQEGRDNQPQHF; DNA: TGCGCCAGCAGCCAAGAGGGCAGGGATAATCAGCCCCAGCATTTT
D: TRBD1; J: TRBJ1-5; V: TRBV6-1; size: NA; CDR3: CASSEYSTGGNQPQHF; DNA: TGTGCCAGCAGTGAATATTCGACAGGGGGCAATCAGCCCCAGCATTTT
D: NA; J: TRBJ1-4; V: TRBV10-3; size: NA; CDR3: CASSAGANEKLFF; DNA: TGTGCCTCCTCCGCGGGGGCTAATGAAAAACTGTTTTTT
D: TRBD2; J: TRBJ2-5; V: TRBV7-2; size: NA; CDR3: CASSLLGSGGPINF; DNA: TGTGCCAGCAGCCTATTGGGGAGCGGGGGCCCGATAAACTTC
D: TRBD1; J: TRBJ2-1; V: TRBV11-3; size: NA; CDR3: CASSLTGTGTYNEQFF; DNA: TGTGCCAGCAGCTTAACCGGGACAGGGACCTACAATGAGCAGTTCTTC
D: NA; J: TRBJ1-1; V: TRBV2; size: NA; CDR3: CASSDDRTEAFF; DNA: TGTGCCAGCAGTGATGACAGGACAGAAGCTTTCTTT
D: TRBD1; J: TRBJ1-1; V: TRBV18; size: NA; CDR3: CASSTGGATEAFF; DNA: TGTGCCAGCTCAACAGGGGGGGCCACTGAAGCTTTCTTT